This TCR beta chain was sequenced during a study of T cells after posttransplantation cyclophosphamide. On the day of bone marrow donation, the related graft donor provided peripheral blood. About this clone itself: Its cognate antigen is unknown.

Study-level results: Recipient CMV seropositivity and CMV reactivation strongly tracked TRB clonality. TRB overlap between skin or GI tissue T cells and blood was limited. Donor-recipient repertoire similarity was low at 1-2 months, rising over year one.

Generated by immunoSEQ multiplex PCR, the TCRdb table keeps only in-frame clones and is missing some. The data contain about 47,000 clones, roughly 92% of them singletons. The CDR3 extends over 15 amino acids. V gave up 7 bases and J gave up 5 bases, with 18 bases separating them. Looked up from germline, CDR1 is SGHVS and CDR2 is FQNEAQ. Source material: PBMCs. This chain connects TRBV7-8 to TRBJ2-1; possible D gene TRBD2, 5 bases. The receptor's source is a woman aged 45 to 65 in good health and a related stem cell transplant donor. The chain's CDR3 is CASTSMERHDNEQFF. The CDR3 nucleotides read TGTGCCAGCACCTCTATGGAGCGGCACGACAATGAGCAGTTCTTC. The full variable domain, rest sourced from reference TRBV7-8 and TRBJ2-1, is GAGVSQSPRYKVAKRGQDVALRCDPISGHVSLFWYQQALGQGPEFLTYFQNEAQLDKSGLPSDRFFAERPEGSVSTLKIQRTQQEDSAVYLCASTSMERHDNEQFFGPGTRLTVL.